These T cell receptor beta chains were read from a single sample in a study of T cells in localized non-small cell lung cancer. Produced via immunoSEQ multiplex PCR; TCRdb's table is partial and in-frame only. There are about 78,000 clones in the sample; 84% occur only once, and approximately 2.8% lies in the top ten. The sample was peripheral blood, taken before any cancer treatment. These receptors were taken from a man aged 40 to 69 with stage I lung adenocarcinoma. Both conserved end residues are part of each CDR3. D genes are given only for firm matches. Expanded clones are given a class, and other clones once, few, many or no size at all.

CDR3nt,CDR3aa,abundance,j_gene,d_gene,v_gene
TGCGCCAGCTGGGAACCGGGGGAAGAGACCCAGTACTTC,CASWEPGEETQYF,-,TRBJ2-5,-,TRBV5-1
TGTGCCAGCAGCATAGCAGGAGCCGAAGAGACCCAGTACTTC,CASSIAGAEETQYF,-,TRBJ2-5,-,TRBV5-6
TGTGCTAGTGGTCCCGGACAGGGGATTTCCTACGAGCAGTACTTC,CASGPGQGISYEQYF,once,TRBJ2-7,TRBD1,TRBV12-5
TGTGCCAGCAGCTACGGACAGGGACCTTACGAGCAGTACTTC,CASSYGQGPYEQYF,-,TRBJ2-7,TRBD1,TRBV11-1
TGCGCCAGCAGTGAGATCAATGGGGCCAACGTCCTGACTTTC,CASSEINGANVLTF,-,TRBJ2-6,-,TRBV10-1
TGTGCCAGCAGCCCCACCGGGACAGGGGGCTACGAGCAGTACTTC,CASSPTGTGGYEQYF,-,TRBJ2-7,TRBD1,TRBV7-2
TGTGCCAGTAGTCCCCTGGACAGGGCGGAGGGGTATGGCTACACCTTC,CASSPLDRAEGYGYTF,-,TRBJ1-2,TRBD1,TRBV19
TGTGCCAGCAGCTTGGGACCCAGGGGACAGGGGAGGCATGGCTACACCTTC,CASSLGPRGQGRHGYTF,-,TRBJ1-2,TRBD1,TRBV5-6
TGTGCCAGCAGCTTAAGCGGGAGACAGGAGACCCAGTACTTC,CASSLSGRQETQYF,-,TRBJ2-5,TRBD2,TRBV11-3
TGTGCCAGCAGTGTGACTAGCGGGAGTGGTACCGGGGAGCTGTTTTTT,CASSVTSGSGTGELFF,-,TRBJ2-2,TRBD2,TRBV6-4
TGCAGCGTCTCCGGGACAGGATTGAGAGACGAGCAGTACTTC,CSVSGTGLRDEQYF,-,TRBJ2-7,TRBD1,TRBV29-1
TGTGCCAGCAGCCCCTTCGGCGGGAGCAGTAACGAGCAGTACTTC,CASSPFGGSSNEQYF,once,TRBJ2-7,TRBD2,TRBV4-2
TGTGCCAGTAGTCCCCGGGATAAGGGCTACACCTTC,CASSPRDKGYTF,-,TRBJ1-2,-,TRBV19
TGTGCCAGCAGTCGACCCGCGGGATCCAACTATGGCTACACCTTC,CASSRPAGSNYGYTF,-,TRBJ1-2,-,TRBV28
TGTGCCAGCAGCTACCGGGACAGTTCCCCCCTGGGGACTTACGAGCAGTACTTC,CASSYRDSSPLGTYEQYF,-,TRBJ2-7,-,TRBV7-2
TGTGCCACCTCGGTGGCGGGGGCCCTCTCCTACAATGAGCAGTTCTTC,CATSVAGALSYNEQFF,-,TRBJ2-1,-,TRBV10-3
TGTGCCAGCAGCTTGGAGGGCGGGAGATCCTACGAGCAGTACTTC,CASSLEGGRSYEQYF,-,TRBJ2-7,TRBD2,TRBV5-4
TGTGCCAGCAGCGTATCCGAAGCTAACTATGGCTACACCTTC,CASSVSEANYGYTF,-,TRBJ1-2,-,TRBV7-2
TGTGCCAGCAGCTTCAACACGGGGAAGCAGTTCTTC,CASSFNTGKQFF,-,TRBJ2-1,-,TRBV11-3
TGTGCCAGCAGCGCCGAACTAGGAGCAGATACGCAGTATTTT,CASSAELGADTQYF,-,TRBJ2-3,-,TRBV11-2
TGCAGCGCAATTCGGGGGGGCCGCCAAGAGACCCAGTACTTC,CSAIRGGRQETQYF,-,TRBJ2-5,TRBD2,TRBV29-1
TGTGCCAGCCGACTGAAGGGGCTAGCCTTAGATAGCACAGATACGCAGTATTTT,CASRLKGLALDSTDTQYF,-,TRBJ2-3,-,TRBV5-6
TGTGCCAGCAGCGGCGGGGAGACCCAGTACTTC,CASSGGETQYF,-,TRBJ2-5,-,TRBV5-4
TGTGCCAGCAGCCACCTGGGGCAGGGATACGAGCAGTACTTC,CASSHLGQGYEQYF,-,TRBJ2-7,-,TRBV7-9
TGTGCCAGCAGCCCCGGGACTGTAAACACCGGGGAGCTGTTTTTT,CASSPGTVNTGELFF,-,TRBJ2-2,-,TRBV6-1
TGTGCCAGCAGCCCCTGGGACGGGCGGACCGGGGAGCTGTTTTTT,CASSPWDGRTGELFF,-,TRBJ2-2,-,TRBV11-2
TGTGCCAGCAGCCTTCAGGGGTACAATGAGCAGTTCTTC,CASSLQGYNEQFF,-,TRBJ2-1,-,TRBV7-2
TGTGCCAGCAGCGTAGCTTCTCGGGAGACCGGGGAGCTGTTTTTT,CASSVASRETGELFF,-,TRBJ2-2,-,TRBV9
TGTGCCAGCAGCTTAAAGGCTAGCGGAAGAGAAGAGACCCAGTACTTC,CASSLKASGREETQYF,-,TRBJ2-5,TRBD2,TRBV7-9
TGTGCCAGCAGCCCGGGACAGGGGCGCCAGCCCCAGCATTTT,CASSPGQGRQPQHF,-,TRBJ1-5,TRBD1,TRBV27
TGTGCCAGCTCCATGGACAGATCCAATTCACCCCTCCACTTT,CASSMDRSNSPLHF,-,TRBJ1-6,-,TRBV18
TGTGCCAGCAGCCCCAGAGACGGGAATGAAAAACTGTTTTTT,CASSPRDGNEKLFF,few,TRBJ1-4,-,TRBV6-5
TGTGTTTCAGGGACCTTGGGGCCCTACGAGCAGTACTTC,CVSGTLGPYEQYF,once,TRBJ2-7,-,TRBV6-5
TGTGCCAGCAGCGTGAGGGGGGACGGCATTAATGAAAAACTGTTTTTT,CASSVRGDGINEKLFF,-,TRBJ1-4,-,TRBV9
TGTGCCAGCAGCCAGACCCGACAGCCCCAGCATTTT,CASSQTRQPQHF,-,TRBJ1-5,-,TRBV7-2
TGTGCCAGCAGACGGACAGGGCTGTACGAGCAGTACTTC,CASRRTGLYEQYF,once,TRBJ2-7,TRBD1,TRBV6-6
TGTGCCAGCAGCCCCGGGACAGGGGCTGGAAACACCATATATTTT,CASSPGTGAGNTIYF,once,TRBJ1-3,TRBD1,TRBV7-3
TGTGCCAGTAGAATGCTAGCGGGATCGGGGGAGCAGTTCTTC,CASRMLAGSGEQFF,-,TRBJ2-1,TRBD2,TRBV19
TGTGCCAGCAGCCGGGACGGAGTAGGGAGAACGGCAGATACGCAGTATTTT,CASSRDGVGRTADTQYF,-,TRBJ2-3,-,TRBV5-4
TGTGCCAGCTCACTGATGCAAGAGACCCAGTACTTC,CASSLMQETQYF,-,TRBJ2-5,-,TRBV18
TGCGCCAGCAGGAGAAATTTGAACATGAACACTGAAGCTTTCTTT,CASRRNLNMNTEAFF,-,TRBJ1-1,-,TRBV5-1
TGCGCCAGCAGCCAGGCACTCGGACAGGGGGCAGGTTTTGACGGCTACACCTTC,CASSQALGQGAGFDGYTF,-,TRBJ1-2,TRBD1,TRBV4-1
TGTGCCAGCAGCAGCGGGGGCTATGGCTACACCTTC,CASSSGGYGYTF,-,TRBJ1-2,-,TRBV11-1
TGTGCCATCACGCCGGAGAAGAACTATGGCTACACCTTC,CAITPEKNYGYTF,-,TRBJ1-2,-,TRBV10-3
TGTGCCAGCAGTGGACAGGGGGCATCCTACGAGCAGTACTTC,CASSGQGASYEQYF,-,TRBJ2-7,TRBD1,TRBV6-1